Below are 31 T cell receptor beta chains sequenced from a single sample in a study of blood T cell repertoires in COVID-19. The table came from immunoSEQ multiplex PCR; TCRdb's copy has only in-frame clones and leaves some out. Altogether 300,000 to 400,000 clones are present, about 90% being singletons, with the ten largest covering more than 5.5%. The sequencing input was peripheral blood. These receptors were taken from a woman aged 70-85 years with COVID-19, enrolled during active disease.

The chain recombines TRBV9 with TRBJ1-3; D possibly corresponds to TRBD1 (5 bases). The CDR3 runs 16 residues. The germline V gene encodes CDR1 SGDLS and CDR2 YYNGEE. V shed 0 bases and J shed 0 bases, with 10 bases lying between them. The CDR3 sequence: CASSVVRDLSGNTIYF. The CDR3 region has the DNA TGTGCCAGCAGCGTAGTGCGGGACCTCTCTGGAAACACCATATATTTT.

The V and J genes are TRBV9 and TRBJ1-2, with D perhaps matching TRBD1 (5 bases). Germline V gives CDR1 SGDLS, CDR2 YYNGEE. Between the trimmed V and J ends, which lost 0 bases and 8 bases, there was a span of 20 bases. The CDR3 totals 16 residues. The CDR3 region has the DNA TGTGCCAGCAGCGTAGCTTCGCCGGGGGAGAGAGGGGGCTACACCTTC. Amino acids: CASSVASPGERGGYTF.

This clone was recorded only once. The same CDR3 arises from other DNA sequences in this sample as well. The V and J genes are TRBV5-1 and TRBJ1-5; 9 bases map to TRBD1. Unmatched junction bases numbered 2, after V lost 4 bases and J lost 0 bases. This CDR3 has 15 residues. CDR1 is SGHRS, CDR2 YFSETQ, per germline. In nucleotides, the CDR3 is TGCGCCAGCAGCCCGGGACAGGGTAGCAATCAGCCCCAGCATTTT. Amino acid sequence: CASSPGQGSNQPQHF.

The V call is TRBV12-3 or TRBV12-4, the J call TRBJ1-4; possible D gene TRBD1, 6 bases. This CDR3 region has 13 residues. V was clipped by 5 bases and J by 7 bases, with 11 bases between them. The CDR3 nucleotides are TGTGCCAGCAGTCTCCGACAGGCTGAAAAACTGTTTTTT. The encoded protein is CASSLRQAEKLFF.

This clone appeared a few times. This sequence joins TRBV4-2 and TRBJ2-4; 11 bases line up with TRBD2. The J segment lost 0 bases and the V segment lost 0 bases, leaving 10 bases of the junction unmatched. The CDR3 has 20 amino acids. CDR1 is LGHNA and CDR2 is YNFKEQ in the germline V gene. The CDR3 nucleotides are TGTGCCAGCAGCCAAGATCGACGGACTAGCGGGCCTCTAGCCAAAAACATTCAGTACTTC. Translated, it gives CASSQDRRTSGPLAKNIQYF.

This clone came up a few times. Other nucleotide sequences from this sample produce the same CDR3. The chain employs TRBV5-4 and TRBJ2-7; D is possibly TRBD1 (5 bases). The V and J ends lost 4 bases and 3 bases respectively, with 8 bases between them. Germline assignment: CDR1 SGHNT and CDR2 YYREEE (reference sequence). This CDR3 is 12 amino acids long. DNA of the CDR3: TGTGCCAGCAGCATAGACAGCTACGAGCAGTACTTC. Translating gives CASSIDSYEQYF.

The CDR3 reads CASSLGQGTYNEQFF. CDR3 coding DNA: TGTGCCAGCAGCTTGGGACAGGGAACCTACAATGAGCAGTTCTTC. The J gene is TRBJ2-1, the V gene TRBV11-2, with 9 bases matching TRBD1. V dropped 3 bases and J dropped 2; count of bases not matched to a gene: 2. Germline CDR1 reads SGHAT; CDR2 reads FQNNGV. CDR3 length: 15 residues.

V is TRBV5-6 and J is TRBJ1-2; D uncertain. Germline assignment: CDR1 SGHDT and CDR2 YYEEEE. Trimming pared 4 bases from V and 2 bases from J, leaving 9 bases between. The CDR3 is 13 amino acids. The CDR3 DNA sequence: TGTGCCAGCAGCCTAGGAAAGAACTATGGCTACACCTTC. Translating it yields CASSLGKNYGYTF.

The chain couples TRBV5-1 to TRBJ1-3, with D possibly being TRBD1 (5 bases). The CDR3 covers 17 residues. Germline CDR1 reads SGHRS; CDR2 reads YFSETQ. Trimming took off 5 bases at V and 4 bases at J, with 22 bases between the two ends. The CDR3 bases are TGCGCCAGCAGGTCGTCGGACGGGGGGTTTTCGGGAAACACCATATATTTT. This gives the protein CASRSSDGGFSGNTIYF.

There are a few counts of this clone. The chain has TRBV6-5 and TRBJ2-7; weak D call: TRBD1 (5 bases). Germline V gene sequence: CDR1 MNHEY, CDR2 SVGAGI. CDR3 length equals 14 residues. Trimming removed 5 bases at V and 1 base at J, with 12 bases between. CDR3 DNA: TGTGCCAGCAGTCCAGGGCTTCGATCCTACGAGCAGTACTTC. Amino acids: CASSPGLRSYEQYF.

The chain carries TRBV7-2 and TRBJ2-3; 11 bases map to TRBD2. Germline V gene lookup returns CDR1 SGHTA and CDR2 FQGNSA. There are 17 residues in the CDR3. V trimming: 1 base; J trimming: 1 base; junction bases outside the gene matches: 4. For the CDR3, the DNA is TGTGCCAGCAGCTTAGGCTTAGCGGGGGGGGGCACAGATACGCAGTATTTT. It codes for CASSLGLAGGGTDTQYF.

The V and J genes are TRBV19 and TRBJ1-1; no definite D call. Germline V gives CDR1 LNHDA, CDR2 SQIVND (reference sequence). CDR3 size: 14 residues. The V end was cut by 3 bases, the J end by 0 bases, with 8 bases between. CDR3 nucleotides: TGTGCCAGTAGTATGTGGGCGATGAACACTGAAGCTTTCTTT. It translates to CASSMWAMNTEAFF.

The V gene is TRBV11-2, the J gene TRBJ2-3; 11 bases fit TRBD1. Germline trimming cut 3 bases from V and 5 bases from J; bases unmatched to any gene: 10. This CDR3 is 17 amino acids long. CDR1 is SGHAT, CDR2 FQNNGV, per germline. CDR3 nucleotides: TGTGCCAGCAGCTTTCCCGGGACAGGGGGTTTAAAAGATACGCAGTATTTT. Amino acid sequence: CASSFPGTGGLKDTQYF.

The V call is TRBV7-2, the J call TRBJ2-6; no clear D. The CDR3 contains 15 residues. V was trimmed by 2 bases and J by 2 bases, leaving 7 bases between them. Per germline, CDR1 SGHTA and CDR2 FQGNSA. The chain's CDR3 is CASSLLFAGANVLTF. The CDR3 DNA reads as TGTGCCAGCAGCTTACTATTTGCTGGGGCCAACGTCCTGACTTTC. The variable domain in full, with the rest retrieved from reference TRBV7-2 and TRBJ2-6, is GAGVSQSPSNKVTEKGKDVELRCDPISGHTALYWYRQSLGQGLEFLIYFQGNSAPDKSGLPSDRFSAERTGGSVSTLTIQRTQQEDSAVYLCASSLLFAGANVLTFGAGSRLTVL.

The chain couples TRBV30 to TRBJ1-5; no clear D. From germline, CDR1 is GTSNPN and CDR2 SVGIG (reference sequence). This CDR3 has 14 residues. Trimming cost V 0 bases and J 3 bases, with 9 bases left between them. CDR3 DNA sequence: TGTGCCTGGAGTGTACGGCAGGCCAATCAGCCCCAGCATTTT. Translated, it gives CAWSVRQANQPQHF.

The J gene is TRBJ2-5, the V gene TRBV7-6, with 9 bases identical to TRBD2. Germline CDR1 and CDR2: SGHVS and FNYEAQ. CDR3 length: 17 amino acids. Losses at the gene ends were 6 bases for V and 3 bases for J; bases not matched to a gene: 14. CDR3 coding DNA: TGTGCCAGCAGTTCCTTAGCGGGGGATCGGATTAAAGAGACCCAGTACTTC. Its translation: CASSSLAGDRIKETQYF.

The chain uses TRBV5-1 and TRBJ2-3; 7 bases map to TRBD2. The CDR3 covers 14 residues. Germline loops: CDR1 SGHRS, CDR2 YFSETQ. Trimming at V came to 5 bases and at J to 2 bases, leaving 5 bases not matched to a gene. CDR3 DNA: TGCGCCAGCAGAACCAGCGGGGACACAGATACGCAGTATTTT. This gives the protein CASRTSGDTDTQYF.

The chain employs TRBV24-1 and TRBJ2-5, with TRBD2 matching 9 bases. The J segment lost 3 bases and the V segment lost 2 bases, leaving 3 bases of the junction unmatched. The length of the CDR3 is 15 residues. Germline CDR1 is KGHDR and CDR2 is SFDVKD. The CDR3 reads CATSDYSSGEETQYF. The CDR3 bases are TGTGCCACCAGTGATTATTCTAGCGGGGAAGAGACCCAGTACTTC.

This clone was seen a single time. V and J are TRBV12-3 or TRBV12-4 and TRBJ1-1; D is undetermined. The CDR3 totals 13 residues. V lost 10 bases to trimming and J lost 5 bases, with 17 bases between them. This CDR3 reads CATRLVEETEAFF. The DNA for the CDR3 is TGTGCCACCCGATTGGTGGAGGAGACTGAAGCTTTCTTT.

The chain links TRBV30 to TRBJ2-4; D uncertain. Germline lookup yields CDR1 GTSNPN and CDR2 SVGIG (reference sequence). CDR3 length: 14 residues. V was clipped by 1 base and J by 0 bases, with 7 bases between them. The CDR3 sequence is CAWSGLLAKNIQYF. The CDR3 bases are TGTGCCTGGAGTGGGCTGCTAGCCAAAAACATTCAGTACTTC. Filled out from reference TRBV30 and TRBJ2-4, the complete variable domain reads SQTIHQWPATLVQPVGSPLSLECTVEGTSNPNLYWYRQAAGRGLQLLFYSVGIGQISSEVPQNLSASRPQDRQFILSSKKLLLSDSGFYLCAWSGLLAKNIQYFGAGTRLSVL.

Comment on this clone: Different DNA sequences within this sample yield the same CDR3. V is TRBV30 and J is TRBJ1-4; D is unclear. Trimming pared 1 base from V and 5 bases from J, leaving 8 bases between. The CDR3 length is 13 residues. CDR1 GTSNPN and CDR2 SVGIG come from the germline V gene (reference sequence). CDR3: CAWSGVINEKLFF. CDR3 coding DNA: TGTGCCTGGAGTGGCGTGATAAATGAAAAACTGTTTTTT.

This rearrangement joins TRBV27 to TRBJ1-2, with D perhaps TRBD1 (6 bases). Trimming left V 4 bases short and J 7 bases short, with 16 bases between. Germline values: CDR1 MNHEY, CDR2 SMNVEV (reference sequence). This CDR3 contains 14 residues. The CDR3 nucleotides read TGTGCCAGCAGTTCCCTGGGGGGGGCGGGTGGCTACACCTTC. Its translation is CASSSLGGAGGYTF.

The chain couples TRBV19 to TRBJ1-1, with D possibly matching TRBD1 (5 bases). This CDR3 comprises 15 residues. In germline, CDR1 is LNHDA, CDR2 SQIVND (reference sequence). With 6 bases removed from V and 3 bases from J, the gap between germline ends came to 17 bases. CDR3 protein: CASRSLTARDTEAFF. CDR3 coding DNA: TGTGCCAGTAGATCCCTGACAGCCCGTGACACTGAAGCTTTCTTT.

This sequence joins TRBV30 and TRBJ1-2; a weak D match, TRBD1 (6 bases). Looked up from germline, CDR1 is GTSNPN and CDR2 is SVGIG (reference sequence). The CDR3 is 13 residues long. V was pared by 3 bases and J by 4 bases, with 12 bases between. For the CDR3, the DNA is TGTGCCTGGAGACAGGGAGTCGGCTATGGCTACACCTTC. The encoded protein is CAWRQGVGYGYTF.

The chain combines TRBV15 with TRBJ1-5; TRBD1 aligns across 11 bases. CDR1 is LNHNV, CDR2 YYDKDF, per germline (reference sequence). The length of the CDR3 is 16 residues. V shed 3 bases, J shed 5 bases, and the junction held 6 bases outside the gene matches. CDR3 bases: TGTGCCACCAGCAGCGCCGGGACAGGGGGGGATCAGCCCCAGCATTTT. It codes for CATSSAGTGGDQPQHF.

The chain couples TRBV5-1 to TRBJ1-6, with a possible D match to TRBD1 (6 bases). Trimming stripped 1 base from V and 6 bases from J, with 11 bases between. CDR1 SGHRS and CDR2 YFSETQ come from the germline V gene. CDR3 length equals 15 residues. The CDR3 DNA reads TGCGCCAGCAGCTTGAAGACAGGTGTTAATTCACCCCTCCACTTT. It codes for CASSLKTGVNSPLHF.

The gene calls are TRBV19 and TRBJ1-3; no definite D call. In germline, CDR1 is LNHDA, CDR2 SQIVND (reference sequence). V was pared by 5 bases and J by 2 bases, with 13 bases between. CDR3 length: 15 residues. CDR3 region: CASSRGLVPGNTIYF. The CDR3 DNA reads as TGTGCCAGTAGTCGCGGGTTGGTTCCTGGAAACACCATATATTTT.

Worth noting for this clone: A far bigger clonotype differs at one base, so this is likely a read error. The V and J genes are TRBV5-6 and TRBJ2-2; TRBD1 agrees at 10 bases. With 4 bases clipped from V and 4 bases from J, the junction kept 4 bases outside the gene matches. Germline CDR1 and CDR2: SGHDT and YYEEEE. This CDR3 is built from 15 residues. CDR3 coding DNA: TGTGCCAGCAGCCTCCGGGACAGGGGCACCGGGGAGCTGTTTTTT. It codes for CASSLRDRGTGELFF.

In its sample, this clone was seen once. CDR3 nucleotide sequence: TGTGCCAGCAGCGGGCGGACAGGGGGCCTTGGCTACACCTTC. Amino acids: CASSGRTGGLGYTF. V is TRBV9 and J is TRBJ1-2; 11 bases align to TRBD1. Looked up from germline, CDR1 is SGDLS and CDR2 is YYNGEE. This CDR3 contains 14 residues. V gave up 3 bases and J gave up 7 bases; unmatched junction bases: 5.

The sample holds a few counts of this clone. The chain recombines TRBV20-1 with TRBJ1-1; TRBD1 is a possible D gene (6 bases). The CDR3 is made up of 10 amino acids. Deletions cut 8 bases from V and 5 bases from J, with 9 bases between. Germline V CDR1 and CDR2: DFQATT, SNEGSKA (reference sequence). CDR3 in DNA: TGCAGTCCAGGGACAACTGAAGCTTTCTTT. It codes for CSPGTTEAFF.

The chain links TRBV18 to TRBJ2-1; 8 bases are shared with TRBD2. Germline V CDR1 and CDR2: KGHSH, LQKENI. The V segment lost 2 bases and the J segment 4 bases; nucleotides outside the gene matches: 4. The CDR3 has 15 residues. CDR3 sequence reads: CASSPVAGGYNEQFF. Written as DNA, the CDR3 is TGTGCCAGCTCACCAGTTGCGGGGGGTTACAATGAGCAGTTCTTC.